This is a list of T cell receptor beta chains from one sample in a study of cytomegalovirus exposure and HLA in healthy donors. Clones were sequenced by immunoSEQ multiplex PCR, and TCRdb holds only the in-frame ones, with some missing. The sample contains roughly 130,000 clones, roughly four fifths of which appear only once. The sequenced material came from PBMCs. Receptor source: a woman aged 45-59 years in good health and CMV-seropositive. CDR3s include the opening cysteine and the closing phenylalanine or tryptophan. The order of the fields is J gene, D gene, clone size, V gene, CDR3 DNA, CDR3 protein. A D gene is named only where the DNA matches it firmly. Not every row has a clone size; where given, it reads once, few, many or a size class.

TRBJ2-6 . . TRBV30 TGTGCCTGGACAGGTACTTCTGGGGCCAACGTCCTGACTTTC CAWTGTSGANVLTF
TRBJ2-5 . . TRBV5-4 TGTGCCAGCAGCCCAACTAGTGCCCAAGAGACCCAGTACTTC CASSPTSAQETQYF
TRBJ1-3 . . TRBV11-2 TGTGCCAGCAGCTCCCACTTATTGGCTGGAAACACCATATATTTT CASSSHLLAGNTIYF
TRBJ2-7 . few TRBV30 TGTGCCTGGGCCAGGGGTTTTGGGGTCGAGCAGTACTTC CAWARGFGVEQYF
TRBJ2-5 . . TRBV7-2 TGTGCCAGCAGCCCAAGTAGGGGCCAAGAGACCCAGTACTTC CASSPSRGQETQYF
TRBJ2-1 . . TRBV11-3 TGTGCCAGCAGCTTAGCGTTCAGATACAATGAGCAGTTCTTC CASSLAFRYNEQFF
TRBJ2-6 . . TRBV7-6 TGTGCCAGCAGCCCCCTCGCTGGGGCCAACGTCCTGACTTTC CASSPLAGANVLTF
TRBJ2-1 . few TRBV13 TGTGCCAGCAGCCCGACCGGGGATGAGCAGTTCTTC CASSPTGDEQFF
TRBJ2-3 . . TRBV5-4 TGTGCCAGCAGCTTGGTGGTGACTAGAAGCGCAGATACGCAGTATTTT CASSLVVTRSADTQYF
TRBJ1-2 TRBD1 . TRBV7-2 TGTGCCAGCAGCCAAACGACAGGGAACAACTATGGCTACACCTTC CASSQTTGNNYGYTF
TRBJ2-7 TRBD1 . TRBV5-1 TGCGCCAGCAGCCAAGACAGGGCTAGGAAGTACTTC CASSQDRARKYF
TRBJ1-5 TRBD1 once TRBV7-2 TGTGCCAGCAGCACCGGGACAGGGTTTTATCAGCCCCAGCATTTT CASSTGTGFYQPQHF
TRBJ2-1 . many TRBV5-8 TGTGCCAGCCTACGACGATTTAGACAGGCAATAGGGGATGAGCAGTTCTTC CASLRRFRQAIGDEQFF
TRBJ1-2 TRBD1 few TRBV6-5 TGTGCCAGCGGGGGGGGACAGGGCTTTGGCTACACCTTC CASGGGQGFGYTF
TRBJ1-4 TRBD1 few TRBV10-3 TGTGCCATTTCGGACAGGGGAGGTGAAAAACTGTTTTTT CAISDRGGEKLFF
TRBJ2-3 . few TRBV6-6 TGTGCCAGCAGTTCGCGGGCAGATACGCAGTATTTT CASSSRADTQYF
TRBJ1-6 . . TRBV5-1 TGCGCCAGCAGCTTAGACGCGGACAACTCGAATTCACCCCTCCACTTT CASSLDADNSNSPLHF
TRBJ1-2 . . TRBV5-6 TGTGCCAGCAGCTTAGGGGGGGCTCGCTGGGGTGAAGGCTACACCTTC CASSLGGARWGEGYTF
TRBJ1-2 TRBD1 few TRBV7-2 TGTGCCAGCACCCAATCGGGACAGGGGACCTATGGCTACACCTTC CASTQSGQGTYGYTF
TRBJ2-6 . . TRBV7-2 TGTGCCAGCAGCGACGGAGGCTCTGGGGCCAACGTCCTGACTTTC CASSDGGSGANVLTF
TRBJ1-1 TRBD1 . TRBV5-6 TGTGCCACCACACCGGGGACAGGGGGTCTGAACACTGAAGCTTTCTTT CATTPGTGGLNTEAFF
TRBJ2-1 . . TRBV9 TGTGCCAGCAGCGCCCTCCTCCGGACAGAATACAATGAGCAGTTCTTC CASSALLRTEYNEQFF
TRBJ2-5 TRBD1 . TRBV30 TGTGCCTGGACAGGACAGGACCAAGAGACCCAGTACTTC CAWTGQDQETQYF
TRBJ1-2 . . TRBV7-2 TGTGCCAGCAGCCCCTATCCTAGCTCTTCCCCTGGCTACACCTTC CASSPYPSSSPGYTF
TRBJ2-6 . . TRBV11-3 TGTGCCAGCAGCCAAGGCGAGGGCTCTGGGGCCAACGTCCTGACTTTC CASSQGEGSGANVLTF
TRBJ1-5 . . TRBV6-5 TGTGCCAGCAGTTATCGGGAGTCTCAGCCCCAGCATTTT CASSYRESQPQHF
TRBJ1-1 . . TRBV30 TGTGCCTGGAGTGTACTCAAGGGGGGGACTGAAGCTTTCTTT CAWSVLKGGTEAFF
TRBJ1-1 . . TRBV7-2 TGTGCCAGCGTCGGGAACACTGAAGCTTTCTTT CASVGNTEAFF
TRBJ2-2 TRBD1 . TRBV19 TGTGCCAGTAGACGACAGGGGCCGGCCGGGGAGCTGTTTTTT CASRRQGPAGELFF
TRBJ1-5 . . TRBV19 TGTGCCAGTAGTGAAAAGCGGGGGCCCCAGCATTTT CASSEKRGPQHF
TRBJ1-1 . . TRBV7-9 TGTGCCAGCAGCCCCTACACCGGCGGTGAAGCTTTCTTT CASSPYTGGEAFF
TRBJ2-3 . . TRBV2 TGTGCCAGCAGCCTCTTTGGGGGGGCGTCAGATACGCAGTATTTT CASSLFGGASDTQYF
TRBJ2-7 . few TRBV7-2 TGTGCCAGCAGCTTAGGCAGAGGTGATGAGCAGTACTTC CASSLGRGDEQYF